This T cell receptor (beta chain) comes out of a study of blood T cell repertoires in COVID-19. Germline loops: CDR1 KGHDR, CDR2 SFDVKD. Trimming took 0 bases from V and 3 from J; bases not matched to a gene: 4. The CDR3 has 16 amino acids. Assay used: immunoSEQ multiplex PCR; TCRdb lists only in-frame clones, some missing. Altogether some 220,000 clones are present, approximately 85% being singletons, with the ten largest covering more than 2%. This TCR was recovered from a woman in her 70s with COVID-19, enrolled during active disease. The V gene is TRBV24-1, the J gene TRBJ2-3, with 8 bases lining up with TRBD2. Sequenced: peripheral blood. CDR3 protein: CATSDLSGGMTDTQYF. DNA for the CDR3: TGTGCCACCAGTGATTTGTCGGGGGGGATGACAGATACGCAGTATTTT.